A selection of T cell receptor beta chains follows, all from one sample in a study of identical twins. In TCRdb, the 5' RACE reads were re-called with MiXCR into one record per CDR3 protein. The data contain a few hundred thousand distinct CDR3 sequences, roughly a tenth of them seen just once; the ten biggest clones take up 9% to 10%. Sequenced input: memory T cells sorted from blood. The receptors were sampled from a man in his forties or fifties in good health. CDR3s leave out the opening cysteine and the closing phenylalanine or tryptophan. Part of the rows lack a size; the others show once, few, many or a class for expanded clones.

V gene	clone size	J gene	CDR3 protein
TRBV20-1	few	TRBJ2-1	SAQAGGPVYNEQF
TRBV6-2/TRBV6-3	few	TRBJ1-1	ASRLDRDTEAF
TRBV23-1	few	TRBJ2-7	ASKKQGHEQY
TRBV5-6	.	TRBJ2-3	ASSRSGTDTQY
TRBV11-2	few	TRBJ2-1	ASSFLISSGRSYNEQF
TRBV5-1	few	TRBJ1-5	ASSLGVEGAQPQH
TRBV29-1	many	TRBJ2-3	SVSSGDAGSTQY
TRBV7-6	.	TRBJ2-1	ASSSGFGSYNEQF
TRBV3-1	many	TRBJ2-1	ASSLRGINEQF
TRBV4-3	many	TRBJ1-2	ASSQAADRVGANYGYT
TRBV25-1	few	TRBJ1-5	ASSARPGQPQH
TRBV7-2	few	TRBJ2-3	ASSLAFLLSTDTQY
TRBV10-3	many	TRBJ2-1	ATGGSGRALSYNEQF
TRBV4-2	.	TRBJ1-1	ASRQERNTEAF
TRBV28	many	TRBJ2-1	ASSWTSGTYNEQF
TRBV20-1	.	TRBJ2-7	SARDRRREGSSYEQY
TRBV25-1	few	TRBJ2-5	ASSDPGTGVETQY
TRBV3-1	.	TRBJ1-2	ASSQTGMDGYT
TRBV11-2	few	TRBJ2-7	ASSTGTGGSYEQY
TRBV29-1	many	TRBJ2-3	SVEDPALPASTDTQY
TRBV24-1	many	TRBJ2-1	ATSDIRTGGNEQF
TRBV6-5	few	TRBJ1-1	ASSYSGSGGWTEAF
TRBV20-1	many	TRBJ1-2	SANYRVQGGYGYT
TRBV5-4	many	TRBJ2-3	ASSLDGGTASTDTQY
TRBV11-2	few	TRBJ1-6	ASSLERQAFSSYNSPLH
TRBV14	few	TRBJ2-3	ASSQIWGDRAKKGRGFYTDTQY
TRBV4-3	few	TRBJ2-5	ASSQGGSVNQETQY
TRBV7-6	.	TRBJ2-1	ASSLSIRLAGENNEQF
TRBV4-3	many	TRBJ1-1	ASSDRGMTEAF
TRBV7-7	many	TRBJ2-5	ASSLSTGTAKETQY
TRBV20-1	few	TRBJ2-7	SARPGPGEQY
TRBV5-6	many	TRBJ1-3	ASRERSGNTIY
TRBV20-1	.	TRBJ1-6	SASDRVHSPLH
TRBV12-3/TRBV12-4	.	TRBJ2-2	ASSWDSLDANTGELF